The 8 T cell receptor beta chains below were found in one sample sequenced in a study of cytomegalovirus exposure and HLA in healthy donors. The PCR made use of 60 Vbeta and 13 Jbeta primers. Repertoires were generated with immunoSEQ multiplex PCR, while TCRdb's copy carries only in-frame clones and drops some. This table has 200,000 to 250,000 clones, approximately 88% appearing once. Source material: PBMCs. The receptor set was obtained from a boy aged 2 to 10 in good health and CMV-seronegative.

A single count supports this clone. V and J are TRBV28 and TRBJ1-4; TRBD1 matches at 7 bases. Germline lookup yields CDR1 MDHEN and CDR2 SYDVKM. This CDR3 is built from 16 residues. V shed 5 bases, J shed 5 bases, and the junction held 11 bases outside the gene matches. The CDR3 protein is CASSPTGKMANEKLFF. CDR3 coding DNA: TGTGCCAGCAGTCCGACAGGGAAAATGGCGAATGAAAAACTGTTTTTT.

This chain joins TRBV30 and TRBJ1-5; 7 nucleotides agree with TRBD1. Germline trimming cut 6 bases from V and 11 bases from J; bases unmatched to any gene: 13. Germline CDR1 GTSNPN, CDR2 SVGIG (reference sequence). CDR3 length equals 13 residues. CDR3 amino acids: CACKLGQAAAQHF. The CDR3, as DNA: TGTGCCTGCAAACTTGGACAGGCCGCAGCCCAGCATTTT.

V usage is TRBV19 and J usage is TRBJ2-3; maybe TRBD2 (6 bases). The CDR3 spans 16 residues. Trimming left V 1 base short and J 2 bases short, with 13 bases between. Looked up from germline, CDR1 is LNHDA and CDR2 is SQIVND (reference sequence). The CDR3 region is CASSIGGARVTDTQYF. The DNA of the CDR3 is TGTGCCAGTAGTATAGGCGGGGCGCGGGTCACAGATACGCAGTATTTT. Full variable domain (missing parts from reference TRBV19 and TRBJ2-3): DGGITQSPKYLFRKEGQNVTLSCEQNLNHDAMYWYRQDPGQGLRLIYYSQIVNDFQKGDIAEGYSVSREKKESFPLTVTSAQKNPTAFYLCASSIGGARVTDTQYFGPGTRLTVL.

CDR3 sequence (DNA): TGTGCCAGCAGTGCCGGGACAGGGGCAACTAATGAAAAACTGTTTTTT. Translating it yields CASSAGTGATNEKLFF. The chain is built from TRBV6-1 and TRBJ1-4; 10 nucleotides align to TRBD1. The length of the CDR3 is 16 residues. Germline trimming cut 4 bases from V and 0 bases from J; bases unmatched to any gene: 2. CDR1 is MNHNS and CDR2 is SASEGT in the germline V gene.

The CDR3 DNA sequence: TGCGCCAGCAGCTTGGACAACCCACGGGGGGAGCAGTACTTC. This sequence encodes CASSLDNPRGEQYF. The chain couples TRBV5-1 to TRBJ2-7; a possible D gene is TRBD2 (6 bases). The V gene lost 0 bases and the J gene lost 7 bases, with 14 bases spanning the gap. CDR1 is SGHRS and CDR2 is YFSETQ in the germline V gene. CDR3 size: 14 residues.

V and J are TRBV13 and TRBJ2-3, with TRBD2 matching 11 bases. V lost 3 bases, J lost 4 bases, and 6 bases stayed unmatched. Per germline, CDR1 PRHDT and CDR2 FYEKMQ (reference sequence). The CDR3 is 16 amino acids. CDR3 protein: CASSFSLAGGPDTQYF. The CDR3 DNA is TGTGCCAGCAGCTTTTCCTTAGCGGGGGGGCCAGATACGCAGTATTTT.

V and J are TRBV2 and TRBJ2-3; a possible D gene is TRBD2 (7 bases). CDR1 and CDR2 from the germline V gene are SNHLY and FYNNEI. The CDR3 runs to 15 residues. The V and J ends lost 8 bases and 6 bases respectively, with 21 bases between them. CDR3 protein: CASAGGREPSDTQYF. CDR3 coding DNA: TGTGCCAGCGCCGGGGGGCGGGAGCCCTCTGATACGCAGTATTTT.

The V gene is TRBV5-1, the J gene TRBJ2-7; D is possibly TRBD1 (6 bases). CDR1 and CDR2 (germline): SGHRS, YFSETQ. The CDR3 is 13 residues long. The V end lost 2 bases, the J end lost 3 bases, and 9 bases lay between the germline ends. In DNA, the CDR3 is TGCGCCAGCAGCTTAGGACAGCGCTACGAGCAGTACTTC. Protein: CASSLGQRYEQYF.